Only a few counts were recorded for the clone carrying this T cell receptor beta chain. Sequencing libraries for TCR beta were prepared with iRepertoire HTBI primers and Arm-PCR of CDR3 regions. One entry per CDR3 protein results from TCRdb running MiXCR on the multiplex PCR reads. The data hold about 620,000 distinct CDR3 sequences, with less than 20% observed a single time. Trimming took 3 bases from V and 3 from J, leaving 12 bases between them. Germline V CDR1 and CDR2: SEHNR, FQNEAQ (reference sequence). The CDR3 has 15 residues. The sample is drawn from a study of regulatory T cells in long-lasting Graves disease. Time point indicated: newly diagnosed GD, antithyroid drugs for less than 3 months. PBMC-derived RNA was used for the TCR library. These data were also reused for a study on T cells in Graves' hyperthyroidism and ophthalmopathy. This second study says: HTBI primers were used for first-round RT-PCR of the TCR CDR3. With a median lead of about six months before onset, the model predicted ophthalmopathy.

This specimen was peripheral blood mononuclear cells (PBMCs), taken at new diagnosis, from a patient treated with antithyroid drugs. J is TRBJ1-3 and V is TRBV7-9; D unresolved. The sequence derives from a woman younger than 45 with Graves disease. The CDR3 bases are TGTGCCAGCAGCTTGGAGAGCCTAGGTGGAAACACCATATATTTT. Protein product: CASSLESLGGNTIYF.